This entry is about one TCR beta chain. The data are from a study of blood T cell repertoires in COVID-19. Looking at the study overall: Acute-phase and convalescent COVID-19 samples originated in the United States, Italy and Spain.

Per the authors' pipeline: Using reference gene primer amplification, nucleated cell counts were estimated. Sequenced by immunoSEQ multiplex PCR; TCRdb stores in-frame clones only, minus some. The V and J calls and clone size are taken from that table; D and trimming were inferred from the DNA. The sample carries over 55,000 clones, roughly 85% recorded once. Germline V gene lookup returns CDR1 SGHDT and CDR2 YYEEEE. Trimming cost V 4 bases and J 4 bases, with 14 bases left between them. The CDR3 has 14 amino acids. The V gene is TRBV5-6, the J gene TRBJ2-5; maybe TRBD1 (6 bases). The TCR was taken from a man aged 45 to 65 with acute or convalescent COVID-19. Specimen: peripheral blood. DNA for the CDR3: TGTGCCAGCAGCCTGGGACACCAAGGAGAGACCCAGTACTTC. It yields the protein CASSLGHQGETQYF.